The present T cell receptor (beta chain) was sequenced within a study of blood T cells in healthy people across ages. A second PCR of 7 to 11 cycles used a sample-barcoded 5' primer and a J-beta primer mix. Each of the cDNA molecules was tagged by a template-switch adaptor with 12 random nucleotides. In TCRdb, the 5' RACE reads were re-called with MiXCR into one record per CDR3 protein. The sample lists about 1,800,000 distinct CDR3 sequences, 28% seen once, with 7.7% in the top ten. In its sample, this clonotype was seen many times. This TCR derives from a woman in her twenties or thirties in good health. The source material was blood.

The CDR3 nucleotides are TGTGCCAGCAGCTCTGTCACAGATACGCAGTATTTT. Amino acids: CASSSVTDTQYF. The genes are TRBV11-2 and TRBJ2-3; D gene unclear. Germline V CDR1 and CDR2: SGHAT, FQNNGV. This CDR3 is built from 12 residues. V lost 4 bases, J lost 2 bases, and 4 bases lay in between.